This T cell receptor beta chain was documented in a study of blood T cell repertoires in COVID-19. Overall study: Samples taken during acute and convalescent COVID-19 were collected in the United States, Italy and Spain.

Per the original methods: Scientists estimated how many nucleated cells there were by amplifying reference gene primers. The assay was immunoSEQ multiplex PCR, and TCRdb's table has in-frame clones only and misses some. V and J calls and clone size are copied from that table; D and trimming were computed from the DNA. This table holds 250,000 to 400,000 clones, about 85% found once. The cohort comprised adults aged 18 to 89 years residing in about 25 US areas. Participants classified as exposed had met a COVID-19 case within 2 weeks before study entry. CDR1 and CDR2 from the germline V gene are MNHNS and SASEGT. The trim removed 1 base at V and 4 bases at J, leaving 12 bases unmatched. This CDR3 is 17 amino acids long. This clone was seen a handful of times.

The sequencing sample was made of PBMCs or T cells enriched from blood (not recorded which). The TCR sequence derives from a woman in her twenties or thirties who had been exposed to COVID-19. The V call is TRBV6-1, the J call TRBJ2-7; 8 bases fit TRBD1. CDR3 protein: CASSEDHRGFIGYEQYF. CDR3 DNA: TGTGCCAGCAGTGAAGATCACAGGGGGTTTATTGGATACGAGCAGTACTTC.